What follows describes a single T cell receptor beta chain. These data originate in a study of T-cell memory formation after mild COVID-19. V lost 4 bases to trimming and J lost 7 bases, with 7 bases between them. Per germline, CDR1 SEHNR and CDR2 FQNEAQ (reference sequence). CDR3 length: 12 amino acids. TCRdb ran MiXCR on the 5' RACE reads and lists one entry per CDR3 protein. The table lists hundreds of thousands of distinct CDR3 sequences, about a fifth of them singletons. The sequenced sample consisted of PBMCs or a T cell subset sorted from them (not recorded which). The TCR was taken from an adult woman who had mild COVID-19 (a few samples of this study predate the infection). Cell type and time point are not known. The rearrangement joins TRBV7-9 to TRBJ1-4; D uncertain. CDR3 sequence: CASSSLIEKLFF. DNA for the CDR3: TGTGCCAGCAGCTCCTTGATTGAAAAACTGTTTTTT.